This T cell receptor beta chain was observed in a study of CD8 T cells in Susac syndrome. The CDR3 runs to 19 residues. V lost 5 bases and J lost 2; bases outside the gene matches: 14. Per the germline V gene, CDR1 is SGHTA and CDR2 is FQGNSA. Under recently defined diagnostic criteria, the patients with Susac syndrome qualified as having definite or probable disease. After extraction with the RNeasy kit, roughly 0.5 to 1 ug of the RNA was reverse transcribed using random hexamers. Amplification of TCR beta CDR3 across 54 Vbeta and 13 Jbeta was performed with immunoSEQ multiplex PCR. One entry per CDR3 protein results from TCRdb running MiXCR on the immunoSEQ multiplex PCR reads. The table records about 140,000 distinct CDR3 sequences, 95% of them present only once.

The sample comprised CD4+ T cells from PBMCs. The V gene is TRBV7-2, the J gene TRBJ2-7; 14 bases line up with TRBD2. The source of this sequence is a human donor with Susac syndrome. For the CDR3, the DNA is TGTGCCAGCAGCCCCAAAGGTGGGACTAGCGGGAGCTACGCCTACGAGCAGTACTTC. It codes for CASSPKGGTSGSYAYEQYF.